This paragraph reports one T cell receptor (beta chain). The antigen is unknown. Profiled with immunoSEQ multiplex PCR; TCRdb holds only in-frame clones, not every one. The table records 550,000 to 800,000 clones, roughly 91% of them present only once. This specimen belongs to a study of shared clonotypes between healthy human individuals. Study at large: In total, the donors were two women and a few men aged 18 to 49.

General observations from the study: A handful of donors shared around 5.2% of their naive CD4 clonotypes. Clonotypes which were not shared had lower generation probabilities than clonotypes that all four donors shared.

Everyone who donated was a Caucasian adult who lived in Nashville, Tennessee. This CDR3 contains 19 residues. V trimming: 7 bases; J trimming: 7 bases; junction bases outside the gene matches: 22. CDR1 SEHNR and CDR2 FQNEAQ come from the germline V gene (reference sequence). The rearrangement joins TRBV7-9 to TRBJ2-1, with TRBD2 matching over 10 bases. Sequenced sample: memory CD8+ T cells from PBMCs. The subset is: CD45RO+ cells pooled with CCR7-negative TemRA cells. This TCR derives from a man in his late teens or twenties in good health. Some clones in this sample may be carry-over from other donors' samples. CDR3 coding DNA: TGTGCCAGCACACCACGACTAGCGGGTATGGATAACCTGTTGAATGAGCAGTTCTTC. Amino acids: CASTPRLAGMDNLLNEQFF.